The sequence of this TCR beta chain was determined in a study of blood T cell repertoires in COVID-19. For the study at large: The cDNA or gDNA used as material had been derived from T cells, B-cell-depleted T cells, or PBMCs.

Clinical histories supplied by participants themselves formed the basis of cohort assignment. Recovery meant two consecutive negative NP/OP PCR tests, professional clearance, or resolved symptoms. The germline V gene encodes CDR1 MNHEY and CDR2 SVGAGI. The CDR3 covers 12 residues. V lost 6 bases, J lost 5 bases, and 8 bases lay in between. The authors' processing: Nucleated cell number was recorded as an estimate derived from reference gene primer amplification. Sequenced by immunoSEQ multiplex PCR; TCRdb stores in-frame clones only, minus some. The V and J calls and clone size were taken over from that table, and D and trimming were inferred from the DNA. This sample has 150,000 to 200,000 clones; approximately 87% occur once, and the top ten carry around 6.7%. Note on this clone: Other DNA sequences of this sample code for an identical CDR3.

The chain combines TRBV6-5 with TRBJ1-5; D is possibly TRBD1 (6 bases). Sample: PBMCs or T cells enriched from blood (not recorded which). The receptor was isolated from a woman aged 45-65 years who had recovered from COVID-19. In nucleotides, the CDR3 is TGTGCCAGCAGGACAGGTGATCAGCCCCAGCATTTT. It specifies CASRTGDQPQHF.